This TCR beta chain originates from a study of PD-1 blockade in classical Hodgkin lymphoma. On this clone itself: Antigen specificity is unknown.

General study results and limits: Some patients began nivolumab under 1 year after ASCT. These patients were excluded from later analyses. TCR diversity at baseline was reported to be reduced in newly diagnosed patients relative to healthy donors.

The time point was: cycle 4 day 1 (C4D1), after around six weeks of nivolumab. Every patient relapsed after autologous stem cell transplantation, and brentuximab vedotin exposure varied. Under best response, outcomes were complete response, partial response or progressive disease. Sequenced by immunoSEQ multiplex PCR; TCRdb stores in-frame clones only, minus some. Altogether some 20,000 clones are present, about 77% being singletons, with the ten largest covering more than 20%. The sequences come from peripheral blood mononuclear cells (PBMCs), collected before the fourth cycle of nivolumab. The receptor was derived from a human donor with classical Hodgkin lymphoma.

The CDR3 here is CASSLYGAGKETQYF. In DNA form, the CDR3 reads TGTGCCAGCAGCTTATATGGGGCTGGAAAAGAGACCCAGTACTTC. The chain carries TRBV5-4 and TRBJ2-5; D perhaps matches TRBD1 (5 bases). Deletions cut 2 bases from V and 3 bases from J, with 14 bases between. Germline V gene sequence: CDR1 SGHNT, CDR2 YYREEE (reference sequence). CDR3 length: 15 amino acids.